Reported below is one T cell receptor (beta chain). The sample carries other DNA sequences with the same CDR3. Measured with immunoSEQ multiplex PCR; TCRdb has only the in-frame clones, and not every one. The data contain about 130,000 clones, around 90% of them singletons. V was trimmed by 0 bases and J by 4 bases, leaving 6 bases between them. Germline V lookup: CDR1 SGHRS, CDR2 YFSETQ. The CDR3 sequence is 13 residues long. This sample is part of a study of control samples from healthy donors and cancer patients. This clonotype was obtained from a man between 18 and 29 years old in good health. The material sequenced was blood. The rearrangement uses TRBV5-1 and TRBJ2-3; no reliable D call. The CDR3 sequence is CASSLAGPDTQYF. The CDR3 DNA is TGCGCCAGCAGCTTGGCTGGCCCAGATACGCAGTATTTT.